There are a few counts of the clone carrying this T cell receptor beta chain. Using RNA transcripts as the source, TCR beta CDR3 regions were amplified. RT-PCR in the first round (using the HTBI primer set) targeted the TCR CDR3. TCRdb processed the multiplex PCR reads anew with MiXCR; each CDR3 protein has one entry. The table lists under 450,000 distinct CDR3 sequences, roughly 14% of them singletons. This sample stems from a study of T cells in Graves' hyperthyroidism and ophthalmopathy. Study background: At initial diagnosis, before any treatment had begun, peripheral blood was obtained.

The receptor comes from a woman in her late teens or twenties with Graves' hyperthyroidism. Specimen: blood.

CDR3 bases: TGTGCCAGTACAGGTGGAGGGCGAATCAATCAGCCCCAGCATTTT. Translated, it gives CASTGGGRINQPQHF. The rearrangement joins TRBV19 to TRBJ1-5, with unresolved D. CDR1 LNHDA and CDR2 SQIVND come from the germline V gene (reference sequence). V gave up 7 bases and J gave up 3 bases, with 16 bases separating them. This CDR3 region has 15 residues.